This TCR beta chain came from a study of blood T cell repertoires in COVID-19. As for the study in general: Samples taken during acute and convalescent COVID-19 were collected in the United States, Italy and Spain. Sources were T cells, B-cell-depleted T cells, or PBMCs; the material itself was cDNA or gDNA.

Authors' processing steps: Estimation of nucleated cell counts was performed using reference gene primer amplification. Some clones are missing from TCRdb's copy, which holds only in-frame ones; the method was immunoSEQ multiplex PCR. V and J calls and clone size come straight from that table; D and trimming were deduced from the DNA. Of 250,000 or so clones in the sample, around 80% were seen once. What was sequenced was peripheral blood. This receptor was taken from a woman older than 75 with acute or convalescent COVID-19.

The CDR3 protein is CASSPGSPYEQYF. CDR3 nucleotides: TGTGCCAGCAGTCCAGGGTCCCCCTACGAGCAGTACTTC. V and J are TRBV28 and TRBJ2-7; possible D gene TRBD1, 5 bases. Trimming cost V 5 bases and J 2 bases, with 10 bases left between them. The CDR3 is made up of 13 amino acids. Per germline, CDR1 MDHEN and CDR2 SYDVKM.